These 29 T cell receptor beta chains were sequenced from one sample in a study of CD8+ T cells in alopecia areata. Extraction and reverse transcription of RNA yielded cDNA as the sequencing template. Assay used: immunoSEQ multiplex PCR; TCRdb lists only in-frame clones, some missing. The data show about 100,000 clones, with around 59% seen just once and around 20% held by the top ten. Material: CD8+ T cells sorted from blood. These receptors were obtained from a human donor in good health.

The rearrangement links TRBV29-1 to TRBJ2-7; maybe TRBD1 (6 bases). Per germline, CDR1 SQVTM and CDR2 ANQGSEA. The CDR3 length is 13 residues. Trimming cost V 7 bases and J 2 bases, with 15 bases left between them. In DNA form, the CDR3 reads TGCAGCGGTCCCCAGGGGCGCGCCTACGAGCAGTACTTC. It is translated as CSGPQGRAYEQYF.

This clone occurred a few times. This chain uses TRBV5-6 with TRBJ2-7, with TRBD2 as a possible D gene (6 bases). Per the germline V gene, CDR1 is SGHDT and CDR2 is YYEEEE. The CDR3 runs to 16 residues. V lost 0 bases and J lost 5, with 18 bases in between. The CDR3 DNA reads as TGTGCCAGCAGCTTGGCGGTAGGGGCGGCTAGCGACGAGCAGTACTTC. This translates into CASSLAVGAASDEQYF.

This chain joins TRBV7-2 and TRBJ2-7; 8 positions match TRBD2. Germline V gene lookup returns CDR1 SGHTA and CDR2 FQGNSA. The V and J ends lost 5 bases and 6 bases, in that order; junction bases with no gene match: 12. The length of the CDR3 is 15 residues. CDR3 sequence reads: CASSPLGGSGGEQYF. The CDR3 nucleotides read TGTGCCAGCAGCCCCCTTGGGGGGAGCGGGGGCGAGCAGTACTTC.

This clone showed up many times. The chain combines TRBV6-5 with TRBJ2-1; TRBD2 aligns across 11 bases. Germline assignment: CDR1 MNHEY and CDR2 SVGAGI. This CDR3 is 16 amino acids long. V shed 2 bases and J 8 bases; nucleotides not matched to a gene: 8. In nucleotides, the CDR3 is TGTGCCAGCAGTTACCCAATAGCGGGGGGGATAGATGAGCAGTTCTTC. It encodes CASSYPIAGGIDEQFF.

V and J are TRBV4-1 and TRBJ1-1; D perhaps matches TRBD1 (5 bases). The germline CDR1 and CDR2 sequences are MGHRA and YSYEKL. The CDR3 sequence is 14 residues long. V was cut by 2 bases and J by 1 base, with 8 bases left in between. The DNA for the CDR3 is TGCGCCAGCAGCCAACACACAGGGAACACTGAAGCTTTCTTT. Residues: CASSQHTGNTEAFF.

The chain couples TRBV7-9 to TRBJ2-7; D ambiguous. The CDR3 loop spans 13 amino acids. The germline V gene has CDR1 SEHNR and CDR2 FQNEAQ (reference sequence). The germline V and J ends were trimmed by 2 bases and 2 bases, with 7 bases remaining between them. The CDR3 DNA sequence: TGTGCCAGCAGCTTACGAAATACCTACGAGCAGTACTTC. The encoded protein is CASSLRNTYEQYF.

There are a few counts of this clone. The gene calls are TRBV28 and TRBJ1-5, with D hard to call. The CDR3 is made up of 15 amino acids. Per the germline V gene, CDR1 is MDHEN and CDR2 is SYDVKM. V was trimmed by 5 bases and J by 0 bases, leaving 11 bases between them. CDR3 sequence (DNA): TGTGCCAGCAGTGGACCGCAATATAGCAATCAGCCCCAGCATTTT. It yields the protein CASSGPQYSNQPQHF.

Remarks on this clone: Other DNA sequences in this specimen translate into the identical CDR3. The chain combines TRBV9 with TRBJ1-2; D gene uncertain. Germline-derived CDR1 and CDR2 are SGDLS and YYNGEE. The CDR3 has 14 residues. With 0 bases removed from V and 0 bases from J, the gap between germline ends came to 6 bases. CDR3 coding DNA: TGTGCCAGCAGCGTAGCGGGATCTAACTATGGCTACACCTTC. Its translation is CASSVAGSNYGYTF.

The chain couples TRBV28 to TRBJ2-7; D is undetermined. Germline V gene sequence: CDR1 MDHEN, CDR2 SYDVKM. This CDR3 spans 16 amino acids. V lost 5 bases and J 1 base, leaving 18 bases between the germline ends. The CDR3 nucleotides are TGTGCCAGCAGTAGCCAATATAACCCCCTGTCCTACGAGCAGTACTTC. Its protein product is CASSSQYNPLSYEQYF.

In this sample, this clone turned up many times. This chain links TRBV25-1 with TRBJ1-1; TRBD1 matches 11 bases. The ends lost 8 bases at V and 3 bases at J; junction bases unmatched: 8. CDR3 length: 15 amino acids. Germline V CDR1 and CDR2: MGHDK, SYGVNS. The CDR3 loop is CASSGTGGEHTEAFF. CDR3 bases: TGTGCCAGCTCCGGGACAGGGGGGGAACACACTGAAGCTTTCTTT.

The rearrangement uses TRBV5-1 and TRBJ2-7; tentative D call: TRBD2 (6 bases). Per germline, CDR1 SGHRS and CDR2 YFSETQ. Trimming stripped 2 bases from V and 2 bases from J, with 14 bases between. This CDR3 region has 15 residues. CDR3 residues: CASSFEERAPYEQYF. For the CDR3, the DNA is TGCGCCAGCAGCTTTGAAGAGCGGGCACCCTACGAGCAGTACTTC. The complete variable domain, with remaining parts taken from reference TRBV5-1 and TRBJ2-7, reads KAGVTQTPRYLIKTRGQQVTLSCSPISGHRSVSWYQQTPGQGLQFLFEYFSETQRNKGNFPGRFSGRQFSNSRSEMNVSTLELGDSALYLCASSFEERAPYEQYFGPGTRLTVT.

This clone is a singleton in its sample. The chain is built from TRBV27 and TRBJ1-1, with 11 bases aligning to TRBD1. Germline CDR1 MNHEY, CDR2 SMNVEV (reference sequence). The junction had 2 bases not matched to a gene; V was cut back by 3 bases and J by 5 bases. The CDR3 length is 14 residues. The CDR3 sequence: CASSLGTGGTEAFF. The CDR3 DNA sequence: TGTGCCAGCAGTTTGGGGACAGGGGGGACTGAAGCTTTCTTT.

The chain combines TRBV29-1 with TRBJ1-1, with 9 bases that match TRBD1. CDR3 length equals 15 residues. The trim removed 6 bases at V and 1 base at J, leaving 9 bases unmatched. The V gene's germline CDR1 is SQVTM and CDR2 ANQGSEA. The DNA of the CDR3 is TGCAGCGTGTCCGGGACAGGGAAGACGAACACTGAAGCTTTCTTT. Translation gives CSVSGTGKTNTEAFF.

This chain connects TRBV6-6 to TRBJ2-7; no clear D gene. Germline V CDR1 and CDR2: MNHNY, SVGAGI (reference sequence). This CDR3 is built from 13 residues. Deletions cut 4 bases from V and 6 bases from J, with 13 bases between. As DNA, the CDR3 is TGTGCCAGCAGTTTGTGTCTACGATCCGAGCAGTACTTC. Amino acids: CASSLCLRSEQYF.

CDR3 residues: CASSLGPSWGETQYF. CDR3 nucleotides: TGTGCCAGCAGCCTGGGGCCCAGCTGGGGGGAGACCCAGTACTTC. The J gene is TRBJ2-5, the V gene TRBV6-5; perhaps D is TRBD1 or TRBD2 (5 bases each). Germline V gene data show CDR1 as MNHEY and CDR2 as SVGAGI. The CDR3 consists of 15 residues. Deletions cut 6 bases from V and 5 bases from J, with 19 bases between.

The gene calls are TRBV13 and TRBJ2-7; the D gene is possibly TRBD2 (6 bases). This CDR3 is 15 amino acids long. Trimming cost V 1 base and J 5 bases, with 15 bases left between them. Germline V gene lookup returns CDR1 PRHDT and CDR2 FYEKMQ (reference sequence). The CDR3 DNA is TGTGCCAGCAGCTTAGAGAAAGCGGGCGTAAACGAGCAGTACTTC. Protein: CASSLEKAGVNEQYF.

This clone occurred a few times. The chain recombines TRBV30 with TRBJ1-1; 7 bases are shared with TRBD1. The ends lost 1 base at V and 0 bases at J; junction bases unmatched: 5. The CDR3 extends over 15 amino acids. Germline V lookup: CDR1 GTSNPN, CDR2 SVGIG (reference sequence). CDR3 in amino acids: CAWSEMTGLNTEAFF. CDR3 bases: TGTGCCTGGAGTGAAATGACAGGGCTGAACACTGAAGCTTTCTTT.

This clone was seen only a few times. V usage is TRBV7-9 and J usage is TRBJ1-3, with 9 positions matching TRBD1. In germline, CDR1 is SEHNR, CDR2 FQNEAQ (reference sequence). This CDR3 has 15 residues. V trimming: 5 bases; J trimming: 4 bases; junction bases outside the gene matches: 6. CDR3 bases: TGTGCCAGCAGCCTACAGGGGGCTCAAGGAAACACCATATATTTT. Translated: CASSLQGAQGNTIYF.

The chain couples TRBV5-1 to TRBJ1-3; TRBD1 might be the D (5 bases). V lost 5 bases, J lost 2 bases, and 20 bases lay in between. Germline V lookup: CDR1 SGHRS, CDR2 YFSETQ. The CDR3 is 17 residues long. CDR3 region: CASSNNAGDLAGNTIYF. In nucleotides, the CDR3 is TGCGCCAGCAGTAATAATGCTGGGGACCTGGCTGGAAACACCATATATTTT.

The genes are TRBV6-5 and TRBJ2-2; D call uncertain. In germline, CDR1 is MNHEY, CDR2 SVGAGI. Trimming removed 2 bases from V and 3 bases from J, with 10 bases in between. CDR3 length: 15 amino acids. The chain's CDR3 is CASSYRAAYTGELFF. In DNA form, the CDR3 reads TGTGCCAGCAGTTACCGGGCAGCCTACACCGGGGAGCTGTTTTTT.

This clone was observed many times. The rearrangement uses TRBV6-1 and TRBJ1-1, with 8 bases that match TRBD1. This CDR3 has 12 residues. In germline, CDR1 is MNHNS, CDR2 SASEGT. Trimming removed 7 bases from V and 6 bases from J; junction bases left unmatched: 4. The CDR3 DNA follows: TGTGCCAGCATCCAGGGGGCTGCTGAAGCTTTCTTT. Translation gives CASIQGAAEAFF.

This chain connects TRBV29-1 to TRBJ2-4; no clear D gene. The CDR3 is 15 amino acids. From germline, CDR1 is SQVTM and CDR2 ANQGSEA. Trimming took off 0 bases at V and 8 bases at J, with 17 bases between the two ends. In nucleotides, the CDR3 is TGCAGCGTTGAAGATCGGTCCGAGCTAGGACACATTCAGTACTTC. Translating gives CSVEDRSELGHIQYF.

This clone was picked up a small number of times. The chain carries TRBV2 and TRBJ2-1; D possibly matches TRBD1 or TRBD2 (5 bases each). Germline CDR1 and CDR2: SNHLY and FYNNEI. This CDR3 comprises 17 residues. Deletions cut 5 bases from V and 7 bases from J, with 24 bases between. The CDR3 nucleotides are TGTGCCAGCAGTTTACTCCGGGACGGCACACTCGGGAATGAGCAGTTCTTC. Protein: CASSLLRDGTLGNEQFF. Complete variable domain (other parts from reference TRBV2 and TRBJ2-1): EPEVTQTPSHQVTQMGQEVILRCVPISNHLYFYWYRQILGQKVEFLVSFYNNEISEKSEIFDDQFSVERPDGSNFTLKIRSTKLEDSAMYFCASSLLRDGTLGNEQFFGPGTRLTVL.

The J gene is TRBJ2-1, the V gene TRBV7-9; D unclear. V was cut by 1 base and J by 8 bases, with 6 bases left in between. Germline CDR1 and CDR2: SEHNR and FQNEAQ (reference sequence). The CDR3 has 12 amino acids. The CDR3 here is CASSLEVHEQFF. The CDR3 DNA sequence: TGTGCCAGCAGCTTAGAAGTCCATGAGCAGTTCTTC.

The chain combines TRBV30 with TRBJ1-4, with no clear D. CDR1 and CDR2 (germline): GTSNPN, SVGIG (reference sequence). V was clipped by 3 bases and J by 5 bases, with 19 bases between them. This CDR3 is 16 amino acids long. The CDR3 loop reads CAWRAWEDEMNEKLFF. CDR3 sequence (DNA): TGTGCCTGGAGGGCCTGGGAGGACGAGATGAATGAAAAACTGTTTTTT.

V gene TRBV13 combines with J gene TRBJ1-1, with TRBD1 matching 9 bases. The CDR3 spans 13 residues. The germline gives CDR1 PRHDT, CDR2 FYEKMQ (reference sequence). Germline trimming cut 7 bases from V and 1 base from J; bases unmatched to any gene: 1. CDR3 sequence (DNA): TGTGCCAGCAAGGACAGGGGGAACACTGAAGCTTTCTTT. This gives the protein CASKDRGNTEAFF. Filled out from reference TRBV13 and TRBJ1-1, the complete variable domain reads AAGVIQSPRHLIKEKRETATLKCYPIPRHDTVYWYQQGPGQDPQFLISFYEKMQSDKGSIPDRFSAQQFSDYHSELNMSSLELGDSALYFCASKDRGNTEAFFGQGTRLTVV.

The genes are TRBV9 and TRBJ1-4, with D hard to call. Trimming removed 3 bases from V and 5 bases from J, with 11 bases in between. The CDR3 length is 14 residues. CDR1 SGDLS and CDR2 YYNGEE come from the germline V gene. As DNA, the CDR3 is TGTGCCAGCAGCGGCGGGCCCCCAAATGAAAAACTGTTTTTT. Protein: CASSGGPPNEKLFF. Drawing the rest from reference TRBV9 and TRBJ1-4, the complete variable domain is DSGVTQTPKHLITATGQRVTLRCSPRSGDLSVYWYQQSLDQGLQFLIQYYNGEERAKGNILERFSAQQFPDLHSELNLSSLELGDSALYFCASSGGPPNEKLFFGSGTQLSVL.

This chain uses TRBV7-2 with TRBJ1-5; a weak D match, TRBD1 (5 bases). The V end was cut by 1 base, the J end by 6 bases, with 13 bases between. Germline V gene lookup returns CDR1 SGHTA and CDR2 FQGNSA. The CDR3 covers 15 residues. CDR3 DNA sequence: TGTGCCAGCAGCTTAGAATCCCCAGGGCCTCAGCCCCAGCATTTT. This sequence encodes CASSLESPGPQPQHF.

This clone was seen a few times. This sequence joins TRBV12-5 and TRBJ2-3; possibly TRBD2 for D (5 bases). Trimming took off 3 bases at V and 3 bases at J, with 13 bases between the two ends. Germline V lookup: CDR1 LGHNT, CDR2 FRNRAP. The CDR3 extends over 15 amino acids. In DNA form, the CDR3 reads TGTGCTAGTGGTTTAGCGGAGATTCGAACAGATACGCAGTATTTT. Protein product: CASGLAEIRTDTQYF. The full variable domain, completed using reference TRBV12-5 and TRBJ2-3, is DARVTQTPRHKVTEMGQEVTMRCQPILGHNTVFWYRQTMMQGLELLAYFRNRAPLDDSGMPKDRFSAEMPDATLATLKIQPSEPRDSAVYFCASGLAEIRTDTQYFGPGTRLTVL.